This T cell receptor beta chain was retrieved from a study of blood T cell repertoires in COVID-19. Repertoires were generated with immunoSEQ multiplex PCR, while TCRdb's copy carries only in-frame clones and drops some. The sample consists of about 24,000 clones, 75% to 90% of them appearing once. The CDR3 has 14 amino acids. Between the trimmed V and J ends, which lost 5 bases and 8 bases, there was a span of 16 bases. Germline V gene lookup returns CDR1 SGHNT and CDR2 YENEEA. This clonotype originated in a woman aged 70 to 79 with active COVID-19. The chain couples TRBV11-3 to TRBJ2-4; unclear D gene. Sequenced sample: peripheral blood. The CDR3, as DNA: TGTGCCAGCAGCCCAGGAAGGTCCGGCGACATTCAGTACTTC. Encoded protein: CASSPGRSGDIQYF.